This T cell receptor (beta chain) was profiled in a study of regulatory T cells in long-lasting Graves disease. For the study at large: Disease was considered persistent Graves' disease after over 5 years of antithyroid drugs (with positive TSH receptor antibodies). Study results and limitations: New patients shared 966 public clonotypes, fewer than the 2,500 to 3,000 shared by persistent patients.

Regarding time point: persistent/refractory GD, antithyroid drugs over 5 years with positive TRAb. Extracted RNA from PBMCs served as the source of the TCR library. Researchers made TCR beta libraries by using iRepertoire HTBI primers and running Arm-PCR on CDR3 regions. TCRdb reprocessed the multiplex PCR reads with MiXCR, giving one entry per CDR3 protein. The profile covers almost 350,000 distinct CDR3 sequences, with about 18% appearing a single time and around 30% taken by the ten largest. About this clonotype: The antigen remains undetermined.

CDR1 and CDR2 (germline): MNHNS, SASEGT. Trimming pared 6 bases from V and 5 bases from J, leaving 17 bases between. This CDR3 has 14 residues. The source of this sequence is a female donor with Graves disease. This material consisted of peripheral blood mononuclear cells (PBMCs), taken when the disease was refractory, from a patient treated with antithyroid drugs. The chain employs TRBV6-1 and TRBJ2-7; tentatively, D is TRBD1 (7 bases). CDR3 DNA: TGTGCCAGCAGCTCAGGGGGACTTCTTGACGAGCAGTACTTC. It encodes CASSSGGLLDEQYF.